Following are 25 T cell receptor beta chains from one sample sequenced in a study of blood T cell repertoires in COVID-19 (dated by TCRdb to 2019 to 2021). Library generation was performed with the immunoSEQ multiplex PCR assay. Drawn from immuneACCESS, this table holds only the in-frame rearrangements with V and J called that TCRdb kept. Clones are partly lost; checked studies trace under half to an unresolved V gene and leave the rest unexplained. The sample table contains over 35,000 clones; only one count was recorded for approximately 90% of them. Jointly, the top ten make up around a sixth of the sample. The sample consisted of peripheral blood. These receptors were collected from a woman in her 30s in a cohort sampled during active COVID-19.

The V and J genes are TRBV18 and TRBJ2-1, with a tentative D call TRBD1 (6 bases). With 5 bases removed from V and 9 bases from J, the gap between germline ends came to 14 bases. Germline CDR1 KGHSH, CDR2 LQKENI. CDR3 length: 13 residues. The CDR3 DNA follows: TGTGCCAGCTCAGCGAAGCACAGGGTTGAGCAGTTCTTC. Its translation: CASSAKHRVEQFF.

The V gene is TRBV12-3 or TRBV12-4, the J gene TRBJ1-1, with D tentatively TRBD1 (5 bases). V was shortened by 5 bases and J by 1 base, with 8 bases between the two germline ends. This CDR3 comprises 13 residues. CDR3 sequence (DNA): TGTGCCAGCAGTATTCAGGGGAACACTGAAGCTTTCTTT. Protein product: CASSIQGNTEAFF.

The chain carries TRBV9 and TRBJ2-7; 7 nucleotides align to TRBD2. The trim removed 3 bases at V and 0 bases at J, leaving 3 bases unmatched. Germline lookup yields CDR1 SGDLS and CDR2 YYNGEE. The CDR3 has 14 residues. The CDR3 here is CASSASGPSYEQYF. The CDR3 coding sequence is TGTGCCAGCAGCGCTAGCGGCCCCTCCTACGAGCAGTACTTC.

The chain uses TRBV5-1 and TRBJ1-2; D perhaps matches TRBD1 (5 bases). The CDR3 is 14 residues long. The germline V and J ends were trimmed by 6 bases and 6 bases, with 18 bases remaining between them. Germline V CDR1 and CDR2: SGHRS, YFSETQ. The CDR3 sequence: CASNMGRVADGYTF. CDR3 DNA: TGCGCCAGCAACATGGGCAGGGTGGCCGATGGCTACACCTTC.

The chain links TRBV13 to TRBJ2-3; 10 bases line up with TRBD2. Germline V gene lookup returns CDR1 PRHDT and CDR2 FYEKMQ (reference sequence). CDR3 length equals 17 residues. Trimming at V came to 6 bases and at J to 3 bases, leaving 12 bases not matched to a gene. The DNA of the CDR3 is TGTGCCAGCAGTCTCGGGAGTAGCGGGAGGCGTACAGATACGCAGTATTTT. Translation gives CASSLGSSGRRTDTQYF. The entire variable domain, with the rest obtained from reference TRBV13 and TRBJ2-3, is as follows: AAGVIQSPRHLIKEKRETATLKCYPIPRHDTVYWYQQGPGQDPQFLISFYEKMQSDKGSIPDRFSAQQFSDYHSELNMSSLELGDSALYFCASSLGSSGRRTDTQYFGPGTRLTVL.

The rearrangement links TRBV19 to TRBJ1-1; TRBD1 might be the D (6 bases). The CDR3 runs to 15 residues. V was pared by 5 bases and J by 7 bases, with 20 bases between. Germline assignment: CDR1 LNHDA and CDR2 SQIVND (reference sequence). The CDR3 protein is CASSLQQGREDEAFF. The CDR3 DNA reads TGTGCCAGTAGTCTCCAACAGGGTAGAGAGGATGAAGCTTTCTTT. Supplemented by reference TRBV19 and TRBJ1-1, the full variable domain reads DGGITQSPKYLFRKEGQNVTLSCEQNLNHDAMYWYRQDPGQGLRLIYYSQIVNDFQKGDIAEGYSVSREKKESFPLTVTSAQKNPTAFYLCASSLQQGREDEAFFGQGTRLTVV.

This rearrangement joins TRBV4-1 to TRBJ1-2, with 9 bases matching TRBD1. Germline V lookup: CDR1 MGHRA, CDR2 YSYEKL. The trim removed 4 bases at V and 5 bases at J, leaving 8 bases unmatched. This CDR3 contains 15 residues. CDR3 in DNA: TGCGCCAGCAGCCCCGTTGAACAGGGGGCTTATGGCTACACCTTC. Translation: CASSPVEQGAYGYTF.

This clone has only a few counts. Here the CDR3 reads CATSGQGSNTEAFF. The CDR3 coding sequence is TGTGCCACCTCCGGACAGGGATCGAACACTGAAGCTTTCTTT. The rearrangement uses TRBV24-1 and TRBJ1-1, with 8 bases lining up with TRBD1. The V gene end was trimmed by 9 bases and the J gene end by 1 base; junction bases not matched to a gene: 6. Germline V CDR1 and CDR2: KGHDR, SFDVKD. The CDR3 contains 14 residues.

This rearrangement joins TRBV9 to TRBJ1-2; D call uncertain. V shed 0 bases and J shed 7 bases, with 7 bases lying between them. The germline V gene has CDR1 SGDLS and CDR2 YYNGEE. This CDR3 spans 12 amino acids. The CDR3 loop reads CASSVAQAGYTF. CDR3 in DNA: TGTGCCAGCAGCGTAGCGCAAGCTGGCTACACCTTC.

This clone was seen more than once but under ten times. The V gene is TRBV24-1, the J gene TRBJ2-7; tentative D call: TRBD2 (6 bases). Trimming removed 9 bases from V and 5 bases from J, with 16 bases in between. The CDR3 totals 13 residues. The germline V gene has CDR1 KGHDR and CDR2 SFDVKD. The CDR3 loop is CATREAGKDEQYF. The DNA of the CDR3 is TGTGCCACCCGAGAGGCGGGGAAAGACGAGCAGTACTTC.

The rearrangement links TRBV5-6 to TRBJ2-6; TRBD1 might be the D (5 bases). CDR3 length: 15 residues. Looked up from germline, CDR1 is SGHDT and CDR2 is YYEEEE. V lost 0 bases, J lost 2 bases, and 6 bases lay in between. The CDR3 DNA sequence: TGTGCCAGCAGCTTGGTAGGGGCTGGGGCCAACGTCCTGACTTTC. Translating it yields CASSLVGAGANVLTF.

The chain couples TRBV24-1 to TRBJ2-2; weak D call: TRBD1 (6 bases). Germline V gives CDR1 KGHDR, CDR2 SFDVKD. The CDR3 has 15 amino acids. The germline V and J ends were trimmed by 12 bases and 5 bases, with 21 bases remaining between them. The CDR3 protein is CAPISGAAPTGELFF. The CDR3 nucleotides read TGTGCCCCCATATCAGGGGCAGCACCTACCGGGGAGCTGTTTTTT.

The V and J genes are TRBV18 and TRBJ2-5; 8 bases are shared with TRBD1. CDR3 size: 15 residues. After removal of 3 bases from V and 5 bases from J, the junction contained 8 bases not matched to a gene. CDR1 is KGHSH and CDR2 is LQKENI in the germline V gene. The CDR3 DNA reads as TGTGCCAGCTCACCGGGGGCAGGGGGCGCGGAGACCCAGTACTTC. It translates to CASSPGAGGAETQYF.

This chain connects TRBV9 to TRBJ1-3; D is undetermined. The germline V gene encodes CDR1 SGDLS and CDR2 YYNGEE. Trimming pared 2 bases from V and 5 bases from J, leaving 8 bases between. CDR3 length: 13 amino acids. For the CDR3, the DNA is TGTGCCAGCAGCGTCCCCGGTAGAAACACCATATATTTT. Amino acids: CASSVPGRNTIYF.

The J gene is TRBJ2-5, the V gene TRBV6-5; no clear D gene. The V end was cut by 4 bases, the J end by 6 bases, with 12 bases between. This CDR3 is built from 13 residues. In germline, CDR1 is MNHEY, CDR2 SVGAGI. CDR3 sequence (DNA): TGTGCCAGCAGTTCGACTGTGGTGCAGACCCAGTACTTC. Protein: CASSSTVVQTQYF.

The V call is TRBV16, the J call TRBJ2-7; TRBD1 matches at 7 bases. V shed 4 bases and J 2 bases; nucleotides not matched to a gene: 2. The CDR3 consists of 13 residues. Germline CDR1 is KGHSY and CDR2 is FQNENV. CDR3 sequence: CASSLGTAYEQYF. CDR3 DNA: TGTGCCAGCAGCCTTGGGACAGCCTACGAGCAGTACTTC.

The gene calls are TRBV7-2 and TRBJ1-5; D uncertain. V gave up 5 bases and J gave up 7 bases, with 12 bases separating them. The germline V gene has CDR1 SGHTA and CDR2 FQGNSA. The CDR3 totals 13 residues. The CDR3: CASSLMTRQPQHF. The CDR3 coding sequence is TGTGCCAGCAGCCTCATGACAAGACAGCCCCAGCATTTT.

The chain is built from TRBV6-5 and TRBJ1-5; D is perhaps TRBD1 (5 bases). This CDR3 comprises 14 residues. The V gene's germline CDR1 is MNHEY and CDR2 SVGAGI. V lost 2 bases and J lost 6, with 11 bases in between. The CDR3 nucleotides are TGTGCCAGCAGTTACAGGGGTAGCCGTCAGCCCCAGCATTTT. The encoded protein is CASSYRGSRQPQHF.

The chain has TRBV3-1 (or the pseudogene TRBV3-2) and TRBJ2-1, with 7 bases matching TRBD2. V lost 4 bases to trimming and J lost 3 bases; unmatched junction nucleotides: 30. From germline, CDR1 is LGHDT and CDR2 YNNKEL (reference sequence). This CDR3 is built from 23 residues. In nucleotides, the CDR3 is TGTGCCAGCAGCCCAAGGGGCCACCAGGGTTGGAGTGCGGCTAGCGGAATCTACAATGAGCAGTTCTTC. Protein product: CASSPRGHQGWSAASGIYNEQFF.

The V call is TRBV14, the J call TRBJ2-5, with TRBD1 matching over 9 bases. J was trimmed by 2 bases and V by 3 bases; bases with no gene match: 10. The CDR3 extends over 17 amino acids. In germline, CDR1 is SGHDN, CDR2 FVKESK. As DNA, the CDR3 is TGTGCCAGCAGCCACGGAGGGGACAGGGCGGGACAAGAGACCCAGTACTTC. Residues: CASSHGGDRAGQETQYF.

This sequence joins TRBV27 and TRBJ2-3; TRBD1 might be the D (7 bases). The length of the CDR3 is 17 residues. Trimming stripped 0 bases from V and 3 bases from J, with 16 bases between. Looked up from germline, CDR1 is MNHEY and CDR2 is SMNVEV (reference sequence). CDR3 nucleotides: TGTGCCAGCAGTTTATCCGCCGATCCAGGGGGGACAGATACGCAGTATTTT. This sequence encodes CASSLSADPGGTDTQYF.

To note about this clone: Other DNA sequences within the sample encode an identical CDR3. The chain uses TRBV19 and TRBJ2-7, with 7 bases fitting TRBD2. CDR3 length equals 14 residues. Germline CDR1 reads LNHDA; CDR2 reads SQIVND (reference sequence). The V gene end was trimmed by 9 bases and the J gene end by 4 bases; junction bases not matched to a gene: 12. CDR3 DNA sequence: TGTGCCAGCCGATCTAGAGGGGAGGGTTACGAGCAGTACTTC. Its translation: CASRSRGEGYEQYF.

The CDR3, as DNA: TGTGCCAGCATTGTGCGCCAAGAGACCCAGTACTTC. Translation gives CASIVRQETQYF. The chain has TRBV21-1 and TRBJ2-5; the D segment call TRBD2 is taken from the table without a DNA check. TRBV21-1 corresponds to a pseudogene. This CDR3 is built from 12 residues.

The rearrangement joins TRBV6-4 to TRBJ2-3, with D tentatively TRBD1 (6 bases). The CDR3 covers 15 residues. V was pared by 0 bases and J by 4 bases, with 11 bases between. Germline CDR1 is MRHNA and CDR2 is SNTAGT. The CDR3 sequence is CASSDSVSGADTQYF. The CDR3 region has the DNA TGTGCCAGCAGTGACTCTGTTTCAGGGGCAGATACGCAGTATTTT.

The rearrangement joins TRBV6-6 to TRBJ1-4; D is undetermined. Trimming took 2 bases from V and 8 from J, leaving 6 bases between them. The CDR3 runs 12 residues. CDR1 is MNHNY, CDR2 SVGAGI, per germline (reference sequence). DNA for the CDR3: TGTGCCAGCAGTTACAGAGAGGAAAAACTGTTTTTT. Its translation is CASSYREEKLFF.